This record looks at one T cell receptor beta chain sequence and its context. Its cognate antigen is unknown. Profiling relied on immunoSEQ multiplex PCR, and the TCRdb table lists in-frame clones only, not all of them. The sample records about 69,000 clones, around 90% being singletons. Systemic immunosuppression or autoimmune disease history was grounds to exclude patients. Germline V gene sequence: CDR1 SGHDN, CDR2 FVKESK. The V and J ends lost 0 bases and 9 bases respectively, with 12 bases between them. This CDR3 comprises 13 residues. These data come from a study of OX40 agonist ivuxolimab in advanced cancers. Study in general: Given to patients was ivuxolimab, an agonistic anti-OX40 (CD134) antibody. The patients received ivuxolimab by intravenous route every 2 weeks at 0.01 to 10 mg/kg. Notes on the study in general: On average, CD8+ T cells had more expanded clones than CD4+.

The TCR was taken from an adult with an advanced solid tumor such as melanoma, head and neck, liver or kidney cancer. V gene TRBV14 combines with J gene TRBJ2-7; D possibly corresponds to TRBD1 (5 bases). The sequenced sample was CD4+ or CD8+ T cells sorted from blood, obtained in a trial of the OX40 agonist ivuxolimab. The CDR3 is CASSQDRQTGQYF. As DNA, the CDR3 is TGTGCCAGCAGCCAAGATCGACAGACCGGGCAGTACTTC.